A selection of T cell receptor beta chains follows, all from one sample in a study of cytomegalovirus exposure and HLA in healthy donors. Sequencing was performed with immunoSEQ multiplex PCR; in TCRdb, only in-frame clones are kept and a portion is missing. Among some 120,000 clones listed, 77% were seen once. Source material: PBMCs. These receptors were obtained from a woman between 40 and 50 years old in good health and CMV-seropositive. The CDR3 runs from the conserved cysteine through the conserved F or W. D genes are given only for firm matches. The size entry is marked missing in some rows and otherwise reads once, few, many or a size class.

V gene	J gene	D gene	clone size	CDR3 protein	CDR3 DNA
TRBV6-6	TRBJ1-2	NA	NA	CASSSPGTPYGYTF	TGTGCCAGCAGTTCTCCCGGGACACCCTATGGCTACACCTTC
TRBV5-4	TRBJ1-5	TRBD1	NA	CASSFGQGLNQPQHF	TGTGCCAGCAGCTTCGGACAGGGACTCAATCAGCCCCAGCATTTT
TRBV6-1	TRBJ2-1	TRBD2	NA	CASSEAGLAGGPGSYNEQFF	TGTGCCAGCAGTGAAGCCGGACTAGCGGGAGGGCCGGGGTCCTACAATGAGCAGTTCTTC
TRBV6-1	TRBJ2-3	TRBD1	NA	CASSGRDSTTSDTQYF	TGTGCCAGCAGTGGCCGGGACAGCACCACTTCGGATACGCAGTATTTT
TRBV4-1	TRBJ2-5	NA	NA	CASSQPSVQETQYF	TGCGCCAGCAGCCAACCTAGCGTACAAGAGACCCAGTACTTC
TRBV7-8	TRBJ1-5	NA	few	CASSFRGQQPQHF	TGTGCCAGCAGTTTTAGGGGCCAACAGCCCCAGCATTTT
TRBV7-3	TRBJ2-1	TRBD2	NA	CASRPNIAGGKNEQFF	TGTGCCAGCAGACCTAACATAGCGGGAGGTAAGAATGAGCAGTTCTTC
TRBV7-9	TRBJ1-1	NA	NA	CASSLVQVTEAFF	TGTGCCAGCAGCTTAGTACAGGTCACTGAAGCTTTCTTT
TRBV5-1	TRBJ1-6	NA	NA	CASSLEGLGDSPLHF	TGCGCCAGCAGCTTGGAAGGCCTCGGGGATTCACCCCTCCACTTT
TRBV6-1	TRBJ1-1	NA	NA	CASSRGVGTEAFF	TGTGCCAGCAGCAGGGGAGTAGGAACTGAAGCTTTCTTT
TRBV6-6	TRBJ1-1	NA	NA	CASSYQTGGEAFF	TGTGCCAGCAGTTACCAGACGGGGGGTGAAGCTTTCTTT
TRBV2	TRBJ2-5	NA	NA	CASREGGRETQYF	TGTGCCAGCAGGGAGGGCGGGCGGGAGACCCAGTACTTC
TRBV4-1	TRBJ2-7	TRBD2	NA	CASSQGGGRAYEQYF	TGCGCCAGCAGCCAAGGTGGCGGGAGGGCTTACGAGCAGTACTTC
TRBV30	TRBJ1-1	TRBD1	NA	CAWAKTGGTEAFF	TGTGCCTGGGCAAAAACAGGGGGCACTGAAGCTTTCTTT
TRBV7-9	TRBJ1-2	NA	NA	CASSDIRVKGYGYTF	TGTGCCAGCAGCGACATCAGGGTAAAGGGATATGGCTACACCTTC
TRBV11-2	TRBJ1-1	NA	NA	CASSYSPGYTEAFF	TGTGCCAGCAGCTATTCGCCGGGGTACACTGAAGCTTTCTTT
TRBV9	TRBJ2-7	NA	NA	CASSVGTDPYEQYF	TGTGCCAGCAGCGTGGGGACTGACCCCTACGAGCAGTACTTC
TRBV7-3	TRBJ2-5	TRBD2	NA	CASSPIAGGRETQYF	TGTGCCAGCTCTCCTATAGCGGGAGGGAGAGAGACCCAGTACTTC
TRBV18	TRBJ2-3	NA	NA	CASSPRRAEATDTQYF	TGTGCCAGCTCACCAAGGCGGGCAGAAGCAACAGATACGCAGTATTTT
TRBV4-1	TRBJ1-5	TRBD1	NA	CASSQEMTGDQPQHF	TGCGCCAGCAGCCAGGAAATGACAGGGGATCAGCCCCAGCATTTT
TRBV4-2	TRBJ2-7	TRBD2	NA	CASSQATSGSRNEQYF	TGTGCCAGCAGCCAAGCGACTAGCGGGAGTAGGAACGAGCAGTACTTC
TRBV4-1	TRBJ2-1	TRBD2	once	CASSQSSGSPYNEQFF	TGCGCCAGCAGCCAATCTAGCGGATCTCCCTACAATGAGCAGTTCTTC
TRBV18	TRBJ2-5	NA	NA	CASSSNQETQYF	TGTGCCAGCTCGTCCAACCAAGAGACCCAGTACTTC
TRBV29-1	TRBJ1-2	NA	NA	CSVGPDLYF	TGCAGCGTGGGGCCGGATCTCTACTTC
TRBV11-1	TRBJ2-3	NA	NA	CASSLDRGDTQYF	TGTGCCAGCAGCTTAGATCGAGGGGATACGCAGTATTTT
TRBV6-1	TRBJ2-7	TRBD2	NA	CASSSGGLAGEQYF	TGTGCCAGCAGTTCAGGGGGACTAGCGGGCGAGCAGTACTTC
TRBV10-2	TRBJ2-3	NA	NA	CASSGPQGSRIYTQYF	TGCGCCAGCAGCGGTCCCCAGGGGAGCAGGATATATACGCAGTATTTT
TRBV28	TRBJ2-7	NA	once	CASRELGEASYEQYF	TGTGCCAGCCGGGAACTTGGGGAGGCCTCCTACGAGCAGTACTTC
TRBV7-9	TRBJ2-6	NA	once	CASERYGANVLTF	TGTGCCAGCGAGAGATATGGGGCCAACGTCCTGACTTTC
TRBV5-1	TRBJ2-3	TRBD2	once	CASSRLAQSTDTQYF	TGCGCCAGCAGCAGACTAGCGCAAAGCACAGATACGCAGTATTTT
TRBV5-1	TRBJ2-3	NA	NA	CASSPSGGPDTQYF	TGCGCCAGCAGCCCCTCTGGCGGGCCAGATACGCAGTATTTT
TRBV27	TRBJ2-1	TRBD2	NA	CASSLSKFSGRKPNEQFF	TGTGCCAGCAGTTTATCGAAATTTAGCGGGAGGAAACCCAATGAGCAGTTCTTC
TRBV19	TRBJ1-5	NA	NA	CASSPAEGDQPQHF	TGTGCCAGTAGCCCGGCTGAGGGAGATCAGCCCCAGCATTTT
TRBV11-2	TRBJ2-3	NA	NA	CASSPLTGKVSDTQYF	TGTGCCAGCAGCCCTCTAACGGGGAAAGTTTCAGATACGCAGTATTTT
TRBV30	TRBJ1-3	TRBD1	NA	CAWSVLGQGYSGNTIYF	TGTGCCTGGAGTGTCCTAGGACAGGGTTACTCTGGAAACACCATATATTTT
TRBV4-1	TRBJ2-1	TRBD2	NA	CASSQEELAGGGNEQFF	TGCGCCAGCAGCCAAGAAGAACTAGCGGGAGGCGGGAATGAGCAGTTCTTC
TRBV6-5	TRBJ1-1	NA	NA	CASSYQGYTEAFF	TGTGCCAGCAGTTACCAGGGTTACACTGAAGCTTTCTTT
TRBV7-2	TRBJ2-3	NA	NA	CASSLVGLTDTQYF	TGTGCCAGCAGCTTAGTGGGGCTCACAGATACGCAGTATTTT
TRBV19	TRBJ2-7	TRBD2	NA	CASSSATSGRAYEQYF	TGTGCCAGTAGTTCAGCGACTAGCGGGAGGGCCTACGAGCAGTACTTC
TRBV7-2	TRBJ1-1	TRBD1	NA	CASSLQGGLNTEAFF	TGTGCCAGCAGCTTACAGGGGGGATTGAACACTGAAGCTTTCTTT
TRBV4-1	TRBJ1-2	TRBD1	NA	CASSPPDRGSHGYTF	TGCGCCAGCAGCCCCCCCGACAGGGGGTCCCATGGCTACACCTTC
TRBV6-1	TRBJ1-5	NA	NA	CASSEGPRGNQPQHF	TGTGCCAGCAGTGAGGGGCCCCGAGGCAATCAGCCCCAGCATTTT
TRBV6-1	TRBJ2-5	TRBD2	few	CASSERAGGPGETQYF	TGTGCCAGCAGTGAAAGGGCGGGAGGGCCAGGAGAGACCCAGTACTTC
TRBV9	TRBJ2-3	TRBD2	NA	CASSAEVSSGVSTDTQYF	TGTGCCAGCAGCGCCGAGGTGTCTAGCGGGGTTAGCACAGATACGCAGTATTTT
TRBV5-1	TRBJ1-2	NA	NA	CASRPVLANYGYTF	TGCGCCAGCAGACCCGTTCTAGCTAACTATGGCTACACCTTC
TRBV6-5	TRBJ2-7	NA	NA	CASSYSEGGNYEQYF	TGTGCCAGCAGTTACTCGGAGGGAGGAAACTACGAGCAGTACTTC
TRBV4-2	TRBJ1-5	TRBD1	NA	CASSADRGFNQPQHF	TGTGCCAGCAGCGCTGACAGGGGGTTCAATCAGCCCCAGCATTTT
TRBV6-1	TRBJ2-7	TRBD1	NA	CASSVRDRGRDGEQYF	TGTGCCAGCAGTGTCCGGGACAGGGGGCGAGATGGCGAGCAGTACTTC